This T cell receptor beta chain is drawn from a study of T-cell memory formation after mild COVID-19. Study outcomes and limitations: A second wave expanding day 15 to 37 was CD4+-biased; contracting clones were balanced.

This clonotype was detected a few times. What it binds is unknown. CDR1 SGHRS and CDR2 YFSETQ come from the germline V gene. The CDR3 totals 17 residues. V shed 4 bases, J shed 4 bases, and the junction held 14 bases outside the gene matches. MiXCR, run by TCRdb on the 5' RACE reads, gives a single entry per CDR3 protein. The sample consists of 450,000 to 650,000 distinct CDR3 sequences, about 20% of them appearing once. The specimen sequenced was PBMCs or a T cell subset sorted from them (not recorded which). This TCR came from an adult woman who had mild COVID-19 (a few samples of this study predate the infection). Cell type and time point are not known. The chain combines TRBV5-1 with TRBJ1-1; TRBD1 matches 9 bases. CDR3 sequence (DNA): TGCGCCAGCAGCAAACCGGGACAGGGCTCTTGGGGCACTGAAGCTTTCTTT. Protein product: CASSKPGQGSWGTEAFF.